This TCR beta chain is from a study of blood T cell repertoires in COVID-19. Study details: Samples of COVID-19 (acute and convalescent) were obtained from the United States, Italy and Spain. T cells, B-cell-depleted T cells, or PBMCs provided the cDNA or gDNA that served as material.

CDR3 length: 16 residues. The V and J ends lost 1 base and 0 bases, in that order; junction bases with no gene match: 2. Germline assignment: CDR1 SGHNT and CDR2 YENEEA. Authors' processing steps: Counts of nucleated cells, estimated from reference gene primer amplification, were obtained. The table came from immunoSEQ multiplex PCR; TCRdb's copy has only in-frame clones and leaves some out. For V, J and clone size, that table is used; D and trimming come from the DNA. The data show about 290,000 clones, approximately 90% seen once. The sequencing sample was made of peripheral blood. This clonotype was sampled from a man aged 40-49 years with acute or convalescent COVID-19. The chain combines TRBV11-3 with TRBJ2-3; 9 bases agree with TRBD2. The CDR3 DNA follows: TGTGCCAGCAGCTTAGGACTAGCGGTTAGCACAGATACGCAGTATTTT. It yields the protein CASSLGLAVSTDTQYF.